This passage covers 28 T cell receptor beta chains from one sample sequenced in a study of control samples from healthy donors and cancer patients. Here immunoSEQ multiplex PCR was the method, and the copy in TCRdb shows in-frame clones only, minus some. The sample holds around 120,000 clones, approximately 94% seen once. Sequencing used blood. Source of these receptors: a man aged 25 to 40 in good health.

The chain recombines TRBV18 with TRBJ1-2, with TRBD1 as a possible D gene (5 bases). Germline lookup yields CDR1 KGHSH and CDR2 LQKENI. This CDR3 is built from 16 residues. The germline V and J ends were trimmed by 5 bases and 5 bases, with 21 bases remaining between them. The CDR3 here is CASSDIEAGSPYGYTF. For the CDR3, the DNA is TGTGCCAGCTCAGACATAGAGGCAGGGAGCCCGTATGGCTACACCTTC.

V gene TRBV7-9 combines with J gene TRBJ1-4; maybe TRBD1 (6 bases). The CDR3 has 14 residues. Germline lookup yields CDR1 SEHNR and CDR2 FQNEAQ (reference sequence). V was cut by 5 bases and J by 5 bases, with 12 bases left in between. The CDR3 loop is CASSLTGGNEKLFF. CDR3 coding DNA: TGTGCCAGCAGCCTGACAGGAGGGAATGAAAAACTGTTTTTT.

This clone was recorded only once. The chain links TRBV20-1 to TRBJ2-7, with 8 bases fitting TRBD2. The CDR3 extends over 13 amino acids. The V gene's germline CDR1 is DFQATT and CDR2 SNEGSKA (reference sequence). The trim removed 3 bases at V and 5 bases at J, leaving 6 bases unmatched. For the CDR3, the DNA is TGCAGTGCTAGTCCGGGGGGGGGCCACGAGCAGTACTTC. Its protein is CSASPGGGHEQYF.

The chain is built from TRBV28 and TRBJ1-5, with no clear D. The CDR3 sequence is 13 residues long. Deletions cut 4 bases from V and 11 bases from J, with 15 bases between. Germline CDR1 MDHEN, CDR2 SYDVKM. The CDR3 region is CASSSSRPKAQHF. The CDR3 DNA sequence: TGTGCCAGCAGTTCCTCGAGGCCCAAAGCCCAGCATTTT.

This rearrangement joins TRBV9 to TRBJ2-7; the match to TRBD2 covers 10 bases. Unmatched junction bases numbered 7, after V lost 5 bases and J lost 5 bases. Germline-derived CDR1 and CDR2 are SGDLS and YYNGEE. CDR3 length: 14 amino acids. This CDR3 reads CASSESGGANEQYF. As DNA, the CDR3 is TGTGCCAGCAGTGAAAGCGGGGGGGCCAACGAGCAGTACTTC.

Here the CDR3 reads CASRETTGQGTEAFF. The CDR3 DNA is TGTGCCAGCAGGGAAACAACCGGACAGGGCACTGAAGCTTTCTTT. This chain links TRBV2 with TRBJ1-1; 8 nucleotides line up with TRBD1. The CDR3 has 15 residues. V trimming: 6 bases; J trimming: 4 bases; junction bases outside the gene matches: 10. Germline assignment: CDR1 SNHLY and CDR2 FYNNEI.

The chain links TRBV27 to TRBJ1-5; 7 bases agree with TRBD1. The J segment lost 1 base and the V segment lost 9 bases, leaving 6 bases of the junction unmatched. Germline CDR1 is MNHEY and CDR2 is SMNVEV (reference sequence). The CDR3 has 14 amino acids. The DNA of the CDR3 is TGTGCCAGTCGATCGGGACAGAGCAATCAGCCCCAGCATTTT. It specifies CASRSGQSNQPQHF.

This chain joins TRBV6-2 or TRBV6-3 and TRBJ1-1; no reliable D call. The germline V gene encodes CDR1 MNHEY and CDR2 SVGEGT. This CDR3 region has 13 residues. V was shortened by 5 bases and J by 11 bases, with 18 bases between the two germline ends. CDR3 coding DNA: TGTGCCAGCAGTCGTACGAGGGTGTCGGTGGCTTTCTTT. Translated, it gives CASSRTRVSVAFF.

The CDR3 sequence is CASSPRLVSAQSYEQYF. The CDR3, as DNA: TGTGCCAGCAGCCCCAGACTAGTCTCAGCACAGTCCTACGAGCAGTACTTC. The chain is built from TRBV14 and TRBJ2-7; D might be TRBD2 (6 bases). Germline CDR1 SGHDN, CDR2 FVKESK. Trimming removed 4 bases from V and 1 base from J, with 20 bases in between. The CDR3 length is 17 residues.

The chain combines TRBV5-8 with TRBJ2-3, with D maybe TRBD2 (5 bases). Trimming pared 1 base from V and 6 bases from J, leaving 9 bases between. CDR1 and CDR2 from the germline V gene are SGHTS and YDEGEE. The CDR3 contains 13 residues. The CDR3 DNA reads TGTGCCAGCAGCTTGAGGCGCGGGGATACGCAGTATTTT. Translated: CASSLRRGDTQYF.

V usage is TRBV27 and J usage is TRBJ1-2, with D possibly TRBD1 on 5 matching bases. Germline lookup yields CDR1 MNHEY and CDR2 SMNVEV (reference sequence). V lost 10 bases to trimming and J lost 2 bases, with 17 bases between them. The CDR3 loop spans 14 amino acids. CDR3: CATRSLRGNYGYTF. CDR3 nucleotide sequence: TGTGCCACCAGGTCGCTGAGGGGAAACTATGGCTACACCTTC.

This clone was counted only a few times. In DNA, the CDR3 is TGTGCCAGCAGGCCCCGACAGTCCTATAATTCACCCCTCCACTTT. Translation: CASRPRQSYNSPLHF. The chain employs TRBV27 and TRBJ1-6; weak D call: TRBD1 (5 bases). This CDR3 has 15 amino acids. Trimming shortened V by 6 bases and J by 1 base, and 10 bases separated the two germline ends. Germline CDR1 MNHEY, CDR2 SMNVEV (reference sequence).

The chain employs TRBV6-5 and TRBJ1-1; TRBD1 aligns across 7 bases. There are 15 residues in the CDR3. V was pared by 0 bases and J by 2 bases, with 3 bases of the junction left unmatched. The V gene's germline CDR1 is MNHEY and CDR2 SVGAGI. The CDR3 DNA reads as TGTGCCAGCAGTTACTCGGGACAGACTAACACTGAAGCTTTCTTT. It specifies CASSYSGQTNTEAFF.

The chain has TRBV12-3 or TRBV12-4 and TRBJ1-2, with D uncertain. Deletions cut 3 bases from V and 8 bases from J, with 7 bases between. The CDR3 loop spans 11 amino acids. The CDR3 loop reads CASSLRSGYTF. The CDR3 bases are TGTGCCAGCAGTTTGAGGTCGGGCTACACCTTC.

The CDR3 spells CAISEGHSNQPQHF. The CDR3 DNA follows: TGTGCCATCAGTGAAGGGCATAGCAATCAGCCCCAGCATTTT. J is TRBJ1-5 and V is TRBV10-3, with D hard to call. Germline values: CDR1 ENHRY, CDR2 SYGVKD. This CDR3 comprises 14 residues. Deletions cut 3 bases from V and 0 bases from J, with 6 bases between.

The rearrangement links TRBV9 to TRBJ1-4; D uncertain. Germline loops: CDR1 SGDLS, CDR2 YYNGEE. V shed 1 base and J shed 4 bases, with 8 bases lying between them. This CDR3 region has 14 residues. This chain's CDR3 is CASSVSGYNEKLFF. CDR3 nucleotide sequence: TGTGCCAGCAGCGTATCGGGATATAATGAAAAACTGTTTTTT.

The genes are TRBV4-1 and TRBJ1-1; 7 bases map to TRBD1. V was clipped by 2 bases and J by 11 bases; unmatched bases: 17. Germline CDR1 and CDR2: MGHRA and YSYEKL. The CDR3 consists of 16 residues. CDR3 coding DNA: TGCGCCAGCAGCCAACCAACCTCCCGGACAGGCCGTGTTGCTTTCTTT. Translating it yields CASSQPTSRTGRVAFF.

This chain uses TRBV5-3 with TRBJ1-5, with no clear D. TRBV5-3 is recorded as an ORF, its role being uncertain. Trimming stripped 6 bases from V and 7 bases from J, with 11 bases between. There are 12 residues in the CDR3. The DNA of the CDR3 is TGTGCCAGAATCCCACGGGTCCAGCCCCAGCATTTT. Amino acids: CARIPRVQPQHF.

The chain combines TRBV5-4 with TRBJ1-3, with D perhaps TRBD1 (6 bases). Per the germline V gene, CDR1 is SGHNT and CDR2 is YYREEE (reference sequence). This CDR3 is built from 15 residues. Between the trimmed V and J ends, which lost 6 bases and 4 bases, there was a span of 17 bases. The CDR3 nucleotides are TGTGCCAGCAAGCCGGACACAACAGGGGGAAACACCATATATTTT. Protein sequence: CASKPDTTGGNTIYF.

The CDR3 DNA follows: TGCGCTTCAAGAAGGGAGGGGAATGGCTACACCTTC. It codes for CASRREGNGYTF. This chain connects TRBV10-2 to TRBJ1-2, with a tentative D call TRBD1 (5 bases). This CDR3 has 12 amino acids. Germline V CDR1 and CDR2: WSHSY, SAAADI.

The J gene is TRBJ2-7, the V gene TRBV7-2; the D is unclear. This CDR3 contains 13 residues. Trimming removed 1 base from V and 3 bases from J, with 7 bases in between. CDR1 and CDR2 from the germline V gene are SGHTA and FQGNSA. CDR3 sequence: CASSLVHGYEQYF. CDR3 coding DNA: TGTGCCAGCAGCTTAGTCCACGGCTACGAGCAGTACTTC.

This sequence joins TRBV29-1 and TRBJ2-7; maybe TRBD1 (6 bases). The V end lost 6 bases, the J end lost 7 bases, and 16 bases lay between the germline ends. Germline-derived CDR1 and CDR2 are SQVTM and ANQGSEA. CDR3 size: 12 residues. This chain's CDR3 is CSVGTRRSEQYF. In nucleotides, the CDR3 is TGCAGCGTGGGGACACGGAGGAGTGAGCAGTACTTC.

The V call is TRBV2, the J call TRBJ1-2; D is possibly TRBD1 (5 bases). From germline, CDR1 is SNHLY and CDR2 FYNNEI. V was pared by 0 bases and J by 4 bases, with 12 bases between. The CDR3 totals 15 residues. DNA of the CDR3: TGTGCCAGCAGTGAAGCGGGGACTGTTACCTATGGCTACACCTTC. Residues: CASSEAGTVTYGYTF.

This chain connects TRBV29-1 to TRBJ1-1; D gene unclear. V was cut by 4 bases and J by 11 bases, with 14 bases left in between. Germline values: CDR1 SQVTM, CDR2 ANQGSEA. The CDR3 length is 11 residues. CDR3 protein: CSVGKEGSAFF. For the CDR3, the DNA is TGCAGCGTTGGGAAGGAGGGTAGCGCTTTCTTT.

This clone was detected once. The J gene is TRBJ2-5, the V gene TRBV9; TRBD1 matches 9 bases. The V gene end was trimmed by 4 bases and the J gene end by 4 bases; junction bases not matched to a gene: 5. The germline CDR1 and CDR2 sequences are SGDLS and YYNGEE. The CDR3 totals 14 residues. CDR3 DNA sequence: TGTGCCAGCAGCTCTGGACAGGGGCGAGAGACCCAGTACTTC. As protein: CASSSGQGRETQYF.

This clone was seen only a few times. The rearrangement joins TRBV9 to TRBJ2-5; 10 nucleotides match TRBD2. The V gene end was trimmed by 3 bases and the J gene end by 5 bases; junction bases not matched to a gene: 7. This CDR3 has 15 amino acids. Germline values: CDR1 SGDLS, CDR2 YYNGEE. CDR3: CASSARTGLAETQYF. Written as DNA, the CDR3 is TGTGCCAGCAGCGCCAGAACGGGACTAGCGGAGACCCAGTACTTC. Looking up the rest from reference TRBV9 and TRBJ2-5 gives the full variable domain: DSGVTQTPKHLITATGQRVTLRCSPRSGDLSVYWYQQSLDQGLQFLIQYYNGEERAKGNILERFSAQQFPDLHSELNLSSLELGDSALYFCASSARTGLAETQYFGPGTRLLVL.

The gene calls are TRBV30 and TRBJ2-1; the D call may be TRBD1 or TRBD2 (5 bases each). Germline lookup yields CDR1 GTSNPN and CDR2 SVGIG (reference sequence). The CDR3 runs to 17 residues. The germline V and J ends were trimmed by 0 bases and 3 bases, with 18 bases remaining between them. Here the CDR3 reads CAWSVLAALGVYNEQFF. In DNA, the CDR3 is TGTGCCTGGAGTGTGCTAGCAGCTCTGGGGGTCTACAATGAGCAGTTCTTC.

This chain joins TRBV7-2 and TRBJ1-5; the D gene is possibly TRBD1 (5 bases). From germline, CDR1 is SGHTA and CDR2 FQGNSA. V shed 5 bases and J shed 5 bases, with 13 bases lying between them. There are 14 residues in the CDR3. The CDR3 DNA sequence: TGTGCCAGCAGCGCCCCGGGACTTTATCAGCCCCAGCATTTT. Encoded protein: CASSAPGLYQPQHF.